This entry lists 26 T cell receptor beta chains sequenced from one sample in a study of cytomegalovirus exposure and HLA in healthy donors. PCR primers comprised 60 Vbeta and 13 Jbeta primers. The method was immunoSEQ multiplex PCR; TCRdb's version includes in-frame clones alone and lacks a portion of them. Of about 120,000 clones listed, 81% are singletons. Sequencing input: PBMCs. The source is a woman in her twenties or thirties in good health and CMV-seronegative.

V usage is TRBV6-1 and J usage is TRBJ2-7, with D possibly TRBD1 on 5 matching bases. The CDR3 has 15 amino acids. Trimming left V 3 bases short and J 2 bases short, with 14 bases between. Per the germline V gene, CDR1 is MNHNS and CDR2 is SASEGT. DNA of the CDR3: TGTGCCAGCAGTGATAGTTTTGGGGCCCCCTACGAGCAGTACTTC. Translated, it gives CASSDSFGAPYEQYF.

The chain links TRBV5-6 to TRBJ2-1, with 9 bases lining up with TRBD2. J was trimmed by 7 bases and V by 0 bases; bases with no gene match: 8. Germline-derived CDR1 and CDR2 are SGHDT and YYEEEE. This CDR3 contains 16 residues. This chain's CDR3 is CASSLGSLAGRNEQFF. CDR3 in DNA: TGTGCCAGCAGCTTGGGGTCGCTAGCGGGGCGGAATGAGCAGTTCTTC.

The rearrangement uses TRBV7-6 and TRBJ2-7; 7 bases align to TRBD2. Germline trimming cut 2 bases from V and 6 bases from J; bases unmatched to any gene: 4. The CDR3 has 13 residues. Germline V CDR1 and CDR2: SGHVS, FNYEAQ. This CDR3 reads CASSLSSGSEQYF. CDR3 in DNA: TGTGCCAGCAGCTTATCTAGCGGAAGCGAGCAGTACTTC.

In the case of this clone: Relative to the germline gene, one junction end is altered; a read error may explain this. The V call is TRBV7-9, the J call TRBJ2-3; D is perhaps TRBD1 (5 bases). CDR1 and CDR2 (germline): SEHNR, FQNEAQ (reference sequence). The CDR3 length is 17 residues. DNA of the CDR3: TGTTCCAGCAGCTTAGCCCACATACTTGTGGACACGGATACGCAGTATTTT. It specifies CSSSLAHILVDTDTQYF. Variable domain in full (rest from reference TRBV7-9 and TRBJ2-3): DTGVSQNPRHKITKRGQNVTFRCDPISEHNRLYWYRQTLGQGPEFLTYFQNEAQLEKSRLLSDRFSAERPKGSFSTLEIQRTEQGDSAMYLCSSSLAHILVDTDTQYFGPGTRLTVL.

The rearrangement joins TRBV2 to TRBJ1-4, with D possibly TRBD1 on 5 matching bases. Germline V gives CDR1 SNHLY, CDR2 FYNNEI. V was clipped by 9 bases and J by 4 bases, with 12 bases between them. There are 13 residues in the CDR3. The CDR3 region is CARRGRDNEKLFF. The DNA for the CDR3 is TGTGCCAGAAGGGGCAGAGATAATGAAAAACTGTTTTTT.

The chain employs TRBV4-3 and TRBJ1-2, with 7 bases lining up with TRBD1. The CDR3 length is 16 residues. Germline V lookup: CDR1 LGHNA, CDR2 YSLEER. With V trimmed by 0 bases and J by 4 bases, 8 bases remained unmatched. The CDR3 DNA follows: TGCGCCAGCAGCCAAGAGGGGTATGGGACAGCCTATGGCTACACCTTC. Amino acids: CASSQEGYGTAYGYTF.

This chain links TRBV2 with TRBJ2-1; D remains ambiguous. V was clipped by 3 bases and J by 0 bases, with 6 bases between them. Germline lookup yields CDR1 SNHLY and CDR2 FYNNEI. This CDR3 is 14 amino acids long. CDR3 sequence: CASSEVSSYNEQFF. DNA of the CDR3: TGTGCCAGCAGTGAGGTGAGCTCCTACAATGAGCAGTTCTTC.

The chain uses TRBV6-7 and TRBJ2-1; 8 positions agree with TRBD1. TRBV6-7 is an ORF; its function is uncertain. This CDR3 region has 16 residues. The J segment lost 0 bases and the V segment lost 2 bases, leaving 3 bases of the junction unmatched. The CDR3 nucleotides are TGTGCCAGCAGTTACCCGGGACAGGACTCCTACAATGAGCAGTTCTTC. The encoded protein is CASSYPGQDSYNEQFF.

The chain combines TRBV4-3 with TRBJ1-1, with D hard to call. Trimming shortened V by 0 bases and J by 0 bases, and 11 bases separated the two germline ends. This CDR3 has 16 residues. Germline V gene lookup returns CDR1 LGHNA and CDR2 YSLEER. For the CDR3, the DNA is TGCGCCAGCAGCCAAGAGAGGAGCAGTTTGAACACTGAAGCTTTCTTT. It is translated as CASSQERSSLNTEAFF.

The chain uses TRBV5-1 and TRBJ2-3, with D perhaps TRBD1 (6 bases). The germline CDR1 and CDR2 sequences are SGHRS and YFSETQ. The CDR3 extends over 14 amino acids. V gave up 1 base and J gave up 6 bases, with 12 bases separating them. The CDR3 nucleotides are TGCGCCAGCAGCTTGTTTACAGGGTCGGATACGCAGTATTTT. This sequence encodes CASSLFTGSDTQYF.

The chain is built from TRBV27 and TRBJ2-5; 10 bases align to TRBD1. Germline values: CDR1 MNHEY, CDR2 SMNVEV (reference sequence). This CDR3 region has 16 residues. V lost 1 base, J lost 5 bases, and 7 bases stayed unmatched. The CDR3 sequence: CASSLWAGQGRETQYF. In nucleotides, the CDR3 is TGTGCCAGCAGTTTATGGGCGGGACAGGGGAGGGAGACCCAGTACTTC.

The chain uses TRBV6-5 and TRBJ1-1; D perhaps matches TRBD1 (6 bases). Trimming cost V 6 bases and J 5 bases, with 13 bases left between them. The CDR3 is 13 residues long. The germline V gene encodes CDR1 MNHEY and CDR2 SVGAGI. CDR3 loop: CASSKGGGTEAFF. In DNA form, the CDR3 reads TGTGCCAGCAGCAAAGGGGGGGGTACTGAAGCTTTCTTT.

The chain uses TRBV11-2 and TRBJ2-1; 9 bases align to TRBD2. Germline V gene sequence: CDR1 SGHAT, CDR2 FQNNGV. The CDR3 is 15 residues long. The V and J ends lost 5 bases and 8 bases, in that order; junction bases with no gene match: 10. The CDR3 coding sequence is TGTGCCAGCAGCCCACGGACTAGCGAGTTTGATGAGCAGTTCTTC. This gives the protein CASSPRTSEFDEQFF.

The chain employs TRBV19 and TRBJ1-2, with D perhaps matching TRBD1 (5 bases). V was pared by 3 bases and J by 8 bases, with 13 bases between. The germline gives CDR1 LNHDA, CDR2 SQIVND (reference sequence). The CDR3 contains 13 residues. CDR3 amino acids: CASSISTAGGYTF. CDR3 nucleotides: TGTGCCAGTAGTATCTCGACAGCTGGGGGCTACACCTTC.

The chain combines TRBV6-5 with TRBJ2-7, with 7 bases aligning to TRBD2. Germline trimming cut 3 bases from V and 1 base from J; bases unmatched to any gene: 3. Germline V CDR1 and CDR2: MNHEY, SVGAGI. The CDR3 contains 14 residues. The CDR3 DNA sequence: TGTGCCAGCAGTTATGGGCGGGAGTCCTACGAGCAGTACTTC. Its translation is CASSYGRESYEQYF.

The chain carries TRBV28 and TRBJ2-7; 8 bases are a match to TRBD1. CDR3 length equals 15 residues. Per the germline V gene, CDR1 is MDHEN and CDR2 is SYDVKM. Losses at the gene ends were 5 bases for V and 6 bases for J; bases not matched to a gene: 12. CDR3 in amino acids: CASSPDREGSREQYF. The CDR3 DNA sequence: TGTGCCAGCAGTCCGGACAGGGAAGGATCGCGCGAGCAGTACTTC. Based on the CDR3 plus reference TRBV28 and TRBJ2-7, the full variable domain is DVKVTQSSRYLVKRTGEKVFLECVQDMDHENMFWYRQDPGLGLRLIYFSYDVKMKEKGDIPEGYSVSREKKERFSLILESASTNQTSMYLCASSPDREGSREQYFGPGTRLTVT.

The rearrangement uses TRBV15 and TRBJ1-1, with D perhaps matching TRBD1 (6 bases). Trimming left V 0 bases short and J 2 bases short, with 13 bases between. Germline-derived CDR1 and CDR2 are LNHNV and YYDKDF (reference sequence). This CDR3 contains 16 residues. The CDR3 loop reads CATSRDQLGGNTEAFF. As DNA, the CDR3 is TGTGCCACCAGCAGAGACCAACTAGGGGGAAACACTGAAGCTTTCTTT.

The J gene is TRBJ1-1, the V gene TRBV25-1; no reliable D call. V lost 1 base and J lost 10, with 16 bases in between. The CDR3 totals 14 residues. CDR1 is MGHDK, CDR2 SYGVNS, per germline. CDR3 DNA sequence: TGTGCCAGCAGTGAATCCGGCTTAACGCGGGGAGCTTTCTTT. Its translation is CASSESGLTRGAFF.

This chain joins TRBV7-9 and TRBJ2-6, with TRBD2 matching 9 bases. The V segment lost 3 bases and the J segment 0 bases; nucleotides outside the gene matches: 3. The CDR3 loop spans 17 amino acids. CDR1 SEHNR and CDR2 FQNEAQ come from the germline V gene (reference sequence). The CDR3 DNA follows: TGTGCCAGCAGCTTCAGTAGCGGGAGCTCTGGGGCCAACGTCCTGACTTTC. It codes for CASSFSSGSSGANVLTF.

The rearrangement uses TRBV13 and TRBJ2-7; D is undetermined. Germline assignment: CDR1 PRHDT and CDR2 FYEKMQ (reference sequence). V lost 1 base, J lost 5 bases, and 3 bases lay in between. The length of the CDR3 is 11 residues. CDR3 in amino acids: CASSLDNEQYF. CDR3 DNA: TGTGCCAGCAGCTTAGACAACGAGCAGTACTTC.

This clone was recorded once. The J gene is TRBJ2-7, the V gene TRBV28; D unclear. Germline CDR1 is MDHEN and CDR2 is SYDVKM. CDR3 length equals 12 residues. V lost 6 bases, J lost 6 bases, and 12 bases lay in between. CDR3 amino acids: CASSLAGFEQYF. The CDR3 DNA follows: TGTGCCAGCAGCCTCGCAGGCTTCGAGCAGTACTTC.

The chain recombines TRBV4-1 with TRBJ2-7, with 9 bases lining up with TRBD1. The junction had 4 bases not matched to a gene; V was cut back by 4 bases and J by 3 bases. The CDR3 has 14 amino acids. Per germline, CDR1 MGHRA and CDR2 YSYEKL. CDR3 nucleotide sequence: TGCGCCAGCAGCCCGACAGGGGGGTTCTACGAGCAGTACTTC. Amino acids: CASSPTGGFYEQYF.

The CDR3 loop reads CASSLAAGGFTEAFF. The DNA for the CDR3 is TGTGCCAGCAGCTTAGCGGCCGGCGGGTTCACTGAAGCTTTCTTT. The gene calls are TRBV7-3 and TRBJ1-1; D is ambiguous. The germline CDR1 and CDR2 sequences are SGHTA and FQGTGA. Trimming stripped 2 bases from V and 4 bases from J, with 14 bases between. The CDR3 spans 15 residues.

The chain is built from TRBV28 and TRBJ2-7; 9 nucleotides line up with TRBD2. This CDR3 is 13 amino acids long. Germline assignment: CDR1 MDHEN and CDR2 SYDVKM. V lost 7 bases, J lost 2 bases, and 3 bases stayed unmatched. The CDR3 nucleotides read TGTGCCAGCAACGAGCGGGGGGCCTACGAGCAGTACTTC. As protein: CASNERGAYEQYF.

The chain links TRBV28 to TRBJ1-4; D is perhaps TRBD1 (5 bases). CDR1 MDHEN and CDR2 SYDVKM come from the germline V gene. Between the trimmed V and J ends, which lost 2 bases and 3 bases, there was a span of 13 bases. There are 16 residues in the CDR3. As DNA, the CDR3 is TGTGCCAGCAGTTTAGGACTCCGGGGGGCTAATGAAAAACTGTTTTTT. Translating gives CASSLGLRGANEKLFF.

V gene TRBV27 combines with J gene TRBJ2-3, with 13 nucleotides matching TRBD2. CDR1 is MNHEY, CDR2 SMNVEV, per germline (reference sequence). Germline trimming cut 7 bases from V and 5 bases from J; bases unmatched to any gene: 6. This CDR3 is built from 15 residues. The CDR3 nucleotides read TGTGCCAGCACTGGACTAGCGGGAGTTGGAGATACGCAGTATTTT. Its translation: CASTGLAGVGDTQYF.